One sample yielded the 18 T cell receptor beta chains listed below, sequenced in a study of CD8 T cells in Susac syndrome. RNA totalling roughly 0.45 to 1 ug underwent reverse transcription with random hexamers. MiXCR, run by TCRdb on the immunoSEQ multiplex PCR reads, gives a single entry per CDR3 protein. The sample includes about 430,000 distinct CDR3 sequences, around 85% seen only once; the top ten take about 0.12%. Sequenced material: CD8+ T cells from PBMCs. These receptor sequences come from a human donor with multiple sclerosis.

The CDR3 is CSAVTGREGTDTQYF. The CDR3 coding sequence is TGCAGTGCTGTTACCGGGCGGGAGGGCACAGATACGCAGTATTTT. This sequence joins TRBV20-1 and TRBJ2-3, with 8 bases matching TRBD2. Germline V CDR1 and CDR2: DFQATT, SNEGSKA (reference sequence). The CDR3 spans 15 residues. Trimming at V came to 5 bases and at J to 1 base, leaving 8 bases not matched to a gene.

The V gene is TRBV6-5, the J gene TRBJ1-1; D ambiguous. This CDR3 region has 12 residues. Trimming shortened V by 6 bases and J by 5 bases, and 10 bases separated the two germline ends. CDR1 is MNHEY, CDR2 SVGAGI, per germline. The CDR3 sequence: CASRYGRTEAFF. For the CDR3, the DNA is TGTGCCAGCAGGTACGGTCGGACTGAAGCTTTCTTT.

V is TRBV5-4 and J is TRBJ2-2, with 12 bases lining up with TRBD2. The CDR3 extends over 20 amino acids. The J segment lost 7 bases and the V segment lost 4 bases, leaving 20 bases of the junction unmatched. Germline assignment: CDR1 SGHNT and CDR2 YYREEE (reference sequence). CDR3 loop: CASSEGFLAGGPGLFGELFF. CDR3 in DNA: TGTGCCAGCAGCGAAGGATTCCTAGCGGGAGGGCCGGGGTTGTTCGGGGAGCTGTTTTTT.

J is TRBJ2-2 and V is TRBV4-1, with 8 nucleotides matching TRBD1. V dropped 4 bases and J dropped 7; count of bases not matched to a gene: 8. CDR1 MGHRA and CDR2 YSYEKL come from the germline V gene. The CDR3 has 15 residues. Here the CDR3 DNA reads TGCGCCAGCAGCCCGGGACAGGCATCCGGCGGGGAGCTGTTTTTT. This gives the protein CASSPGQASGGELFF.

In nucleotides, the CDR3 is TGTGCCAGTAGTATTGCAGCTAGCAATCAGCCCCAGCATTTT. Its protein is CASSIAASNQPQHF. The J gene is TRBJ1-5, the V gene TRBV19; the D is unclear. V was pared by 3 bases and J by 0 bases, with 6 bases between. Germline V gene lookup returns CDR1 LNHDA and CDR2 SQIVND (reference sequence). This CDR3 region has 14 residues.

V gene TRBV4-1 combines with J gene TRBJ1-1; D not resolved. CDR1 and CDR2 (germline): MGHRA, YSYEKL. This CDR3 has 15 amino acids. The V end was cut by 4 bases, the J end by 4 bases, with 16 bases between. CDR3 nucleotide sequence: TGCGCCAGCAGCCTAGGAATCCACGAGGTCACTGAAGCTTTCTTT. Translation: CASSLGIHEVTEAFF.

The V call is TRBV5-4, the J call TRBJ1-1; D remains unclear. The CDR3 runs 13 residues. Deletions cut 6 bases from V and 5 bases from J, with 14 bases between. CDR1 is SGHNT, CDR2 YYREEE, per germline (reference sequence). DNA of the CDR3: TGTGCCAGCATCCCCCGGGGTAGTACTGAAGCTTTCTTT. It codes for CASIPRGSTEAFF.

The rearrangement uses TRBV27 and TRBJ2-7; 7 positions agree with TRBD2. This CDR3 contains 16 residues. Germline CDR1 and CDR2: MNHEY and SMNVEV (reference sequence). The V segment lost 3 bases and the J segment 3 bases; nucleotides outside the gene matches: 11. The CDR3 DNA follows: TGTGCCAGCAGTTTGGGGGGGGGAATCCCTATCTACGAGCAGTACTTC. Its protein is CASSLGGGIPIYEQYF.

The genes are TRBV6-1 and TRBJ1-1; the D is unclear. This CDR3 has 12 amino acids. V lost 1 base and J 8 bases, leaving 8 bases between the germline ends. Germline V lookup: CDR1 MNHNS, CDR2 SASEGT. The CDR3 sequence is CASSEGLSEAFF. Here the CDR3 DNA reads TGTGCCAGCAGTGAAGGGCTTTCCGAAGCTTTCTTT.

The CDR3 loop is CASSPNGASGRVNTGELFF. The DNA for the CDR3 is TGCGCCAGCAGTCCGAACGGGGCTAGCGGGAGGGTGAACACCGGGGAGCTGTTTTTT. The chain is built from TRBV4-1 and TRBJ2-2; 12 bases agree with TRBD2. Per germline, CDR1 MGHRA and CDR2 YSYEKL. V shed 6 bases, J shed 1 base, and the junction held 12 bases outside the gene matches. The CDR3 is 19 amino acids.

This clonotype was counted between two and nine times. The CDR3 bases are TGTGCCAGCGCCCCCGGGGCCAACGTCCTGACTTTC. Its protein is CASAPGANVLTF. The chain combines TRBV6-5 with TRBJ2-6; D is unclear. CDR3 length equals 12 residues. Trimming cost V 8 bases and J 4 bases, with 6 bases left between them. Germline V gene data show CDR1 as MNHEY and CDR2 as SVGAGI.

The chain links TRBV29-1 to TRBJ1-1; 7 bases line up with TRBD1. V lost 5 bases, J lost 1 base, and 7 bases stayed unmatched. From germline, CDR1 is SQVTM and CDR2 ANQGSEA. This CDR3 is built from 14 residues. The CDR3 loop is CSVLLGTANTEAFF. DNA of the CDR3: TGCAGCGTTCTTCTCGGGACAGCGAACACTGAAGCTTTCTTT.

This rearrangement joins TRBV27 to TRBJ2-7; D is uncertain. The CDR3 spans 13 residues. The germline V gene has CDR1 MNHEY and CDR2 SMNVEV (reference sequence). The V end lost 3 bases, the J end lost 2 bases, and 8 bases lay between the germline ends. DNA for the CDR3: TGTGCCAGCAGTTTGTCAAGTCCCTACGAGCAGTACTTC. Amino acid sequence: CASSLSSPYEQYF.

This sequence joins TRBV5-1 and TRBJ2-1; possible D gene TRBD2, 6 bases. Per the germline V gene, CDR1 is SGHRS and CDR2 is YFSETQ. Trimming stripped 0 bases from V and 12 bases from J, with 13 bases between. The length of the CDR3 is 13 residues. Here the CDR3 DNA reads TGCGCCAGCAGCTTGGGTCTTCCGCGGGGGCAGTTCTTC. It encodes CASSLGLPRGQFF.

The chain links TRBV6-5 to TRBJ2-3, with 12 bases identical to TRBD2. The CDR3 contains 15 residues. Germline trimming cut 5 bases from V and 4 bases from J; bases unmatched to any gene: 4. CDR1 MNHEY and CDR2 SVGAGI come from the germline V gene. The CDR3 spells CASSPRLAGADTQYF. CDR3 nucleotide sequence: TGTGCCAGCAGTCCGAGACTAGCGGGAGCAGATACGCAGTATTTT.

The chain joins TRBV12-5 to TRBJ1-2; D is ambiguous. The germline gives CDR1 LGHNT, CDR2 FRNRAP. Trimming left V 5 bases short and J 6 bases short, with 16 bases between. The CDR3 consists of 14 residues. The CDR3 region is CASGPPVGRNGYTF. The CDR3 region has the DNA TGTGCTAGTGGTCCTCCCGTAGGTCGTAATGGCTACACCTTC.

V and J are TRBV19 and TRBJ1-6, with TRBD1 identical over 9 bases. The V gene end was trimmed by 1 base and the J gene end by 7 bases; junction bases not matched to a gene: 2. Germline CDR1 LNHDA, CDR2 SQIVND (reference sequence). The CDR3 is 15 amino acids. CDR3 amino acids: CASSIGGQGNSPLHF. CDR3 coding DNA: TGTGCCAGTAGTATAGGGGGACAGGGAAATTCACCCCTCCACTTT.

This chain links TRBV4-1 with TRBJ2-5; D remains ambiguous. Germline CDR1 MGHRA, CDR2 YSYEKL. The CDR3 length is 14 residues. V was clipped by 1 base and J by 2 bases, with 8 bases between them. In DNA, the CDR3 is TGCGCCAGCAGCCAAGCGGCACAGCAAGAGACCCAGTACTTC. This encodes CASSQAAQQETQYF.